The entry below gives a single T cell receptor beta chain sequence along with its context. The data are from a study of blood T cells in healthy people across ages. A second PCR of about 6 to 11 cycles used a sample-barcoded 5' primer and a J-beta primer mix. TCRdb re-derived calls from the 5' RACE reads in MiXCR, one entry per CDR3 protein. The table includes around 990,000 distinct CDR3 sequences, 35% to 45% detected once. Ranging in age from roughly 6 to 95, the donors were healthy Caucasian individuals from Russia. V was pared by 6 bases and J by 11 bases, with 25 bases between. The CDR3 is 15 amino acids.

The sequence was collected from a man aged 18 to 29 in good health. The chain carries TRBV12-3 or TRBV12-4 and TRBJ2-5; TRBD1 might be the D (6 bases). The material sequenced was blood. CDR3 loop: CASSRGGTSYNEQYF. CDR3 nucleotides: TGTGCCAGCAGCAGAGGGGGAACGTCCTACAATGAGCAGTACTTC.